The rows below give T cell receptor beta chains drawn from one sample of a study of blood T cell repertoires in COVID-19. Only in-frame clones appear in the TCRdb table, and some are missing; sequencing was by immunoSEQ multiplex PCR. The sample lists roughly 40,000 clones, around nine tenths occurring once. Sequencing was performed on peripheral blood. These receptors originate from a human donor in a cohort sampled during active COVID-19. Each CDR3 is given with its conserved first and last residue.

V gene	J gene	CDR3 protein
TRBV7-2	TRBJ2-2	CASSLAGAGELFF
TRBV3-1/TRBV3-2	TRBJ2-7	CASSLGTSGGIDF
TRBV5-6	TRBJ2-1	CASSFGAGSSYNEQFF
TRBV5-1	TRBJ2-3	CASSLRIAGEDTQYF
TRBV19	TRBJ1-4	CASSIPYEKLFF
TRBV6-5	TRBJ1-2	CASSSLQGSGYTF
TRBV2	TRBJ2-2	CASSLSSGTGELFF
TRBV29-1	TRBJ2-7	CSVEERTEQYF
TRBV4-1	TRBJ1-5	CASTLRAPGLSNQPQHF
TRBV5-1	TRBJ2-3	CASRRSGREGGDTQYF
TRBV7-2	TRBJ1-5	CASSLGAGARNQPQHF
TRBV30	TRBJ1-1	CAWSVGLPGQGLAFF
TRBV7-6	TRBJ2-3	CASSKRGRAGGVTDTQYF
TRBV7-9	TRBJ2-7	CASSLGDRGNEQYF
TRBV6-6	TRBJ2-7	CASIPSGTYEQYF
TRBV4-3	TRBJ2-3	CASSQVGVAGGRTQYF
TRBV9	TRBJ1-6	CASSGGQGYNSPLHF
TRBV6-5	TRBJ2-1	CASGLGGPYNEQFF
TRBV7-2	TRBJ2-3	CASSLVAGELTDTQYF
TRBV7-9	TRBJ2-2	CASSFLSAGKGELFF
TRBV6-2/TRBV6-3	TRBJ1-5	CASSYGQGKSQPQHF
TRBV9	TRBJ1-5	CASSVDGSNQPQHF
TRBV12-3/TRBV12-4	TRBJ1-5	CAAGQGGHQPQHF
TRBV6-1	TRBJ2-1	CASSETGRARNEQFF
TRBV6-2/TRBV6-3	TRBJ1-5	CASSWTGIQPQHF
TRBV2	TRBJ2-7	CASSELLSYEQYF
TRBV4-3	TRBJ2-3	CASSQDLGTSGRTSTDTQYF
TRBV5-1	TRBJ2-7	CASSLVSGAEQYF
TRBV19	TRBJ1-5	CASRGQGARNQPQHF
TRBV3-1/TRBV3-2	TRBJ1-1	CASSHLSPLSTEAFF
TRBV5-6	TRBJ2-2	CASSLVASGELFF
TRBV6-1	TRBJ2-2	CASSEVYLNTGELFF
TRBV5-1	TRBJ2-7	CASSPSPGQGNEQYF
TRBV7-2	TRBJ2-5	CASSLRAGNQETQYF
TRBV24-1	TRBJ2-1	CATSDLSGGSYNEQFF
TRBV7-9	TRBJ2-5	CASSPLYF
TRBV6-2/TRBV6-3	TRBJ2-7	CASSAPGGKSSYEQYF
TRBV27	TRBJ2-2	CASRVRVTGELFF
TRBV4-2	TRBJ2-5	CASSFPPGQGQETQYF
TRBV19	TRBJ2-3	CASSPRTSGGLNTQYF
TRBV5-1	TRBJ2-2	CASSLDTARGGELFF
TRBV12-3/TRBV12-4	TRBJ1-1	CASTTGGWTEAFF
TRBV6-1	TRBJ2-1	CASRTSGDNEQFF
TRBV5-1	TRBJ1-2	CASSLEGQGGSITF